Each of the 22 T cell receptor beta chains below was sequenced from the same sample in a study of OX40 agonist ivuxolimab in advanced cancers. Repertoires were generated with immunoSEQ multiplex PCR, while TCRdb's copy carries only in-frame clones and drops some. The sample carries about 58,000 clones, 70% to 90% recorded once. Source: CD4+ or CD8+ T cells sorted from blood, taken in a trial of the OX40 agonist ivuxolimab. These receptors originate from an adult with an advanced solid tumor such as melanoma, head and neck, liver or kidney cancer.

The CDR3 DNA follows: TGCGCCAGCAGCTTGGCAGGCGATCCTCAAGAGACCCAGTACTTC. This encodes CASSLAGDPQETQYF. The genes are TRBV5-1 and TRBJ2-5; D unresolved. V lost 0 bases and J lost 2, with 11 bases in between. Germline V gene lookup returns CDR1 SGHRS and CDR2 YFSETQ. This CDR3 has 15 residues.

The V call is TRBV23-1, the J call TRBJ1-6; tentatively, D is TRBD1 (6 bases). TRBV23-1 is annotated as an ORF whose role is uncertain. CDR3 size: 16 residues. The V and J ends lost 10 bases and 6 bases respectively, with 22 bases between them. The CDR3 nucleotides are TGCGCCATCCCTGGTGGTGGGGGGCGCATTAATTCACCCCTCCACTTT. Its translation is CAIPGGGGRINSPLHF.

The chain couples TRBV9 to TRBJ2-1, with 9 bases fitting TRBD2. The CDR3 loop spans 16 amino acids. The V gene end was trimmed by 1 base and the J gene end by 8 bases; junction bases not matched to a gene: 10. CDR1 is SGDLS, CDR2 YYNGEE, per germline. As DNA, the CDR3 is TGTGCCAGCAGCGTATTCATTGCGGGGGGGCCTGATGAGCAGTTCTTC. Translating it yields CASSVFIAGGPDEQFF.

The genes are TRBV7-8 and TRBJ2-5; TRBD1 aligns across 7 bases. Judging by the DNA end, TRBJ2-7 fits better; the J call may be wrong. CDR1 and CDR2 (germline): SGHVS, FQNEAQ. CDR3 length: 14 residues. This CDR3 is CASSLPDRIYEQYF. The CDR3 DNA reads TGTGCCAGCAGCTTACCGGACAGGATATACGAGCAGTACTTC.

The chain joins TRBV5-1 to TRBJ1-1, with TRBD1 as a possible D gene (5 bases). Between the trimmed V and J ends, which lost 3 bases and 2 bases, there was a span of 14 bases. CDR3 size: 15 residues. Germline CDR1 and CDR2: SGHRS and YFSETQ. CDR3 nucleotide sequence: TGCGCCAGCAGCTCTACGGGGGGAAAAAACACTGAAGCTTTCTTT. Protein: CASSSTGGKNTEAFF.

V gene TRBV19 combines with J gene TRBJ2-1; D gene ambiguous. This CDR3 has 13 residues. Trimming took off 4 bases at V and 2 bases at J, with 6 bases between the two ends. Germline CDR1 and CDR2: LNHDA and SQIVND (reference sequence). CDR3 sequence reads: CASSNSPYNEQFF. CDR3 nucleotides: TGTGCCAGTAGTAATTCCCCCTACAATGAGCAGTTCTTC.

This chain uses TRBV5-1 with TRBJ2-7; D gene unclear. V lost 2 bases and J 0 bases, leaving 6 bases between the germline ends. Germline loops: CDR1 SGHRS, CDR2 YFSETQ. This CDR3 comprises 13 residues. CDR3 in amino acids: CASSLGHSYEQYF. CDR3 nucleotides: TGCGCCAGCAGCTTAGGCCACTCCTACGAGCAGTACTTC.

The V call is TRBV19, the J call TRBJ1-1; perhaps TRBD1 as D (5 bases). CDR1 is LNHDA, CDR2 SQIVND, per germline (reference sequence). Trimming removed 5 bases from V and 1 base from J, with 11 bases in between. The CDR3 spans 14 residues. CDR3 coding DNA: TGTGCCAGTAGTCTGAGGGGCCCGAACACTGAAGCTTTCTTT. It translates to CASSLRGPNTEAFF.

This clone was recorded once. The V call is TRBV5-1, the J call TRBJ1-6, with 7 bases identical to TRBD1. In germline, CDR1 is SGHRS, CDR2 YFSETQ. The CDR3 length is 19 residues. V trimming: 3 bases; J trimming: 0 bases; junction bases outside the gene matches: 12. The CDR3 spells CASSSAPGQRSSYNSPLHF. CDR3 sequence (DNA): TGCGCCAGCAGCTCGGCCCCGGGACAGAGGAGCTCCTATAATTCACCCCTCCACTTT.

The chain carries TRBV5-8 and TRBJ2-5; possibly TRBD1 for D (5 bases). The CDR3 is 13 amino acids. The V and J ends lost 2 bases and 2 bases respectively, with 7 bases between them. Germline V CDR1 and CDR2: SGHTS, YDEGEE. The CDR3 DNA reads as TGTGCCAGCAGCTTCGACAGACAAGAGACCCAGTACTTC. It encodes CASSFDRQETQYF.

The V gene is TRBV15, the J gene TRBJ2-7, with D perhaps matching TRBD1 (6 bases). Trimming left V 2 bases short and J 0 bases short, with 8 bases between. CDR1 and CDR2 (germline): LNHNV, YYDKDF (reference sequence). CDR3 length: 14 residues. This chain's CDR3 is CATSRRQASYEQYF. The CDR3 nucleotides are TGTGCCACCAGCAGAAGACAGGCCTCCTACGAGCAGTACTTC.

The CDR3 nucleotides are TGTGCCAGCAGCTTGGGACCGGCCCCCCGGGTGGCAGATACGCAGTATTTT. Translation gives CASSLGPAPRVADTQYF. V gene TRBV7-9 combines with J gene TRBJ2-3; D tentatively reads TRBD1 or TRBD2 (5 bases each). CDR1 SEHNR and CDR2 FQNEAQ come from the germline V gene (reference sequence). This CDR3 has 17 amino acids. Between the trimmed V and J ends, which lost 3 bases and 4 bases, there was a span of 20 bases.

The chain carries TRBV23-1 and TRBJ2-5; tentative D call: TRBD2 (6 bases). TRBV23-1 falls under the ORF class, with uncertain function. Trimming removed 0 bases at V and 7 bases at J, with 9 bases between. The CDR3 runs to 13 residues. CDR3 sequence: CASSQSVGGTQYF. The CDR3 DNA is TGCGCCAGCAGTCAATCTGTCGGGGGGACCCAGTACTTC.

This chain's CDR3 is CASSIGGRGTEAFF. CDR3 DNA sequence: TGTGCCAGTAGTATAGGCGGCAGGGGCACTGAAGCTTTCTTT. V usage is TRBV19 and J usage is TRBJ1-1, with D possibly matching TRBD1 (6 bases). In germline, CDR1 is LNHDA, CDR2 SQIVND (reference sequence). The CDR3 is made up of 14 amino acids. V lost 1 base to trimming and J lost 4 bases, with 10 bases between them.

V is TRBV5-1 and J is TRBJ1-3; TRBD1 matches 7 bases. There are 16 residues in the CDR3. Trimming at V came to 0 bases and at J to 0 bases, leaving 3 bases not matched to a gene. Germline loops: CDR1 SGHRS, CDR2 YFSETQ. In DNA, the CDR3 is TGCGCCAGCAGCTTGGGTAGACAGGGCTCTGGAAACACCATATATTTT. This codes for CASSLGRQGSGNTIYF.

Concerning this clone itself: The junction does not match germline at one end; this may be a read error. The chain links TRBV13 to TRBJ2-3, with a possible D match to TRBD1 (5 bases). CDR1 is PRHDT, CDR2 FYEKMQ, per germline (reference sequence). The CDR3 spans 14 residues. CDR3 nucleotide sequence: TGTGCCAACAGCCCAATACAGGGCACAGATACGCAGTATTTT. As protein: CANSPIQGTDTQYF.

The chain employs TRBV5-1 and TRBJ2-2; 9 bases are a match to TRBD2. Germline trimming cut 4 bases from V and 6 bases from J; bases unmatched to any gene: 10. CDR3 length: 16 amino acids. CDR1 is SGHRS and CDR2 is YFSETQ in the germline V gene. The CDR3 bases are TGCGCCAGCAGCCCGCAGGTGCGGGGGGGCCCCGGGGAGCTGTTTTTT. Encoded protein: CASSPQVRGGPGELFF.

V and J are TRBV2 and TRBJ1-3; D call uncertain. This CDR3 has 11 amino acids. Trimming left V 3 bases short and J 8 bases short, with 5 bases between. From germline, CDR1 is SNHLY and CDR2 FYNNEI. CDR3 in DNA: TGTGCCAGCAGTGAGGACTACACCATATATTTT. Its protein product is CASSEDYTIYF.

The chain employs TRBV7-2 and TRBJ2-2; 12 positions agree with TRBD2. Germline V lookup: CDR1 SGHTA, CDR2 FQGNSA. Trimming at V came to 7 bases and at J to 4 bases, leaving 4 bases not matched to a gene. The CDR3 runs to 15 residues. The CDR3 DNA sequence: TGTGCCAGCACTAGCGGGGGGGCGGTCACCGGGGAGCTGTTTTTT. Amino acids: CASTSGGAVTGELFF.

The genes are TRBV5-1 and TRBJ2-2; possibly TRBD1 or TRBD2 for D (5 bases each). Germline V CDR1 and CDR2: SGHRS, YFSETQ. The CDR3 consists of 15 residues. V was trimmed by 2 bases and J by 5 bases, leaving 13 bases between them. The CDR3 loop is CASSFRDLITGELFF. CDR3 sequence (DNA): TGCGCCAGCAGCTTCCGGGACCTAATTACCGGGGAGCTGTTTTTT.

This chain links TRBV11-3 with TRBJ2-5, with D tentatively TRBD1 or TRBD2 (5 bases each). The CDR3 extends over 13 amino acids. The germline gives CDR1 SGHNT, CDR2 YENEEA. Trimming removed 5 bases from V and 7 bases from J, with 14 bases in between. CDR3 in DNA: TGTGCCAGCAGCCCGGGGCCGGCTGGGACCCAGTACTTC. Translated: CASSPGPAGTQYF.

V usage is TRBV6-1 and J usage is TRBJ1-2; TRBD1 aligns across 8 bases. The CDR3 runs to 14 residues. V dropped 8 bases and J dropped 0; count of bases not matched to a gene: 5. Germline values: CDR1 MNHNS, CDR2 SASEGT. CDR3 in DNA: TGTGCCAGCTCGCAGGGACAGGCTAACTATGGCTACACCTTC. It encodes CASSQGQANYGYTF.